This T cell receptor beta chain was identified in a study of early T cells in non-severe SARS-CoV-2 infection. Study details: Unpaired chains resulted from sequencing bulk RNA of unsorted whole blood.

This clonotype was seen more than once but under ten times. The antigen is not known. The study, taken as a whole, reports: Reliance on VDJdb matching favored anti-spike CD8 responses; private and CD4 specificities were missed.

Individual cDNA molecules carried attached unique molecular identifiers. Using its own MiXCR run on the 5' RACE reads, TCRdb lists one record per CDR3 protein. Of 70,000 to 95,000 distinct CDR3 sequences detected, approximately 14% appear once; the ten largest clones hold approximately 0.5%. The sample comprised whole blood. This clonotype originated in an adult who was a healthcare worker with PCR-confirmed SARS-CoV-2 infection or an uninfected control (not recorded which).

CDR3 region: CATSRSGITETQYF. The CDR3 DNA is TGTGCCACCAGTCGTTCAGGGATAACAGAGACCCAGTACTTC. The chain employs TRBV24-1 and TRBJ2-5; TRBD1 is a possible D gene (5 bases). Germline V gene lookup returns CDR1 KGHDR and CDR2 SFDVKD. The ends were cut back, 6 bases at V and 4 bases at J, with 14 bases in the middle. The length of the CDR3 is 14 residues.